These 30 T cell receptor beta chains were sequenced from one sample in a study of blood T cells in healthy people across ages. Through a sample-barcoded 5' primer and a J-beta primer mix, a second PCR was run for roughly 6 to 11 cycles. TCRdb re-analysed the 5' RACE reads in MiXCR, keeping a single row per CDR3 protein. The sample contains a few hundred thousand distinct CDR3 sequences, approximately 51% of which appear only once. What was sequenced was blood. Source of these receptors: a man in his sixties in good health.

This clonotype was seen repeatedly, ten times or more. The chain links TRBV30 to TRBJ2-6; the D is unclear. This CDR3 contains 15 residues. The germline gives CDR1 GTSNPN, CDR2 SVGIG (reference sequence). V was clipped by 6 bases and J by 0 bases, with 12 bases between them. The CDR3 DNA follows: TGTGCCTGCCCTACCAGGTTCTCTGGGGCCAACGTCCTGACTTTC. It is translated as CACPTRFSGANVLTF.

This clonotype was counted many times. The rearrangement links TRBV3-1 to TRBJ2-7; 13 nucleotides match TRBD2. V dropped 6 bases and J dropped 0; count of bases not matched to a gene: 5. The germline V gene has CDR1 LGHDT and CDR2 YNNKEL (reference sequence). CDR3 size: 16 residues. The CDR3 DNA sequence: TGTGCCAGCAGTCCGACTAGCGGGAGGAGCTCCTACGAGCAGTACTTC. As protein: CASSPTSGRSSYEQYF.

This clonotype has more than one count but fewer than ten. The J gene is TRBJ2-1, the V gene TRBV20-1, with D perhaps TRBD2 (6 bases). V lost 3 bases and J lost 7, with 10 bases in between. The CDR3 consists of 12 residues. CDR1 is DFQATT, CDR2 SNEGSKA, per germline (reference sequence). CDR3 coding DNA: TGCAGTGCTAGGCGGGACTTTAATGAGCAGTTCTTC. Amino acids: CSARRDFNEQFF.

The rearrangement joins TRBV20-1 to TRBJ1-2, with D possibly being TRBD1 (5 bases). The V end was cut by 5 bases, the J end by 4 bases, with 17 bases between. The CDR3 is made up of 14 amino acids. CDR1 is DFQATT, CDR2 SNEGSKA, per germline (reference sequence). The CDR3 DNA reads TGCAGTGCTTACGGGACGGGCCTTCTCTATGGCTACACCTTC. It is translated as CSAYGTGLLYGYTF.

In its sample, this clonotype was seen a few times. The gene calls are TRBV3-1 and TRBJ1-4; D unclear. Germline CDR1 is LGHDT and CDR2 is YNNKEL (reference sequence). The CDR3 length is 11 residues. Between the trimmed V and J ends, which lost 1 base and 13 bases, there was a span of 7 bases. CDR3 residues: CASSQVGLLFF. As DNA, the CDR3 is TGTGCCAGCAGCCAAGTTGGTCTACTGTTTTTT.

The gene calls are TRBV2 and TRBJ2-3; 7 nucleotides line up with TRBD1. V was clipped by 5 bases and J by 5 bases; unmatched bases: 4. CDR3 length: 13 residues. Germline CDR1 reads SNHLY; CDR2 reads FYNNEI. The DNA for the CDR3 is TGTGCCAGCAGTCTGGACAGGCGAGATACGCAGTATTTT. As protein: CASSLDRRDTQYF.

This clonotype was observed a few times. The rearrangement joins TRBV5-1 to TRBJ1-2; a possible D gene is TRBD1 (5 bases). The CDR3 is made up of 12 amino acids. CDR1 and CDR2 (germline): SGHRS, YFSETQ. V shed 5 bases and J shed 8 bases, with 13 bases lying between them. The CDR3 nucleotides read TGCGCCAGCAGAATGGAGGGGAGCGGCTACACCTTC. This codes for CASRMEGSGYTF.

The chain combines TRBV5-6 with TRBJ2-5; 11 nucleotides align to TRBD2. The J call is uncertain, as TRBJ2-7 better fits the DNA end. The CDR3 is made up of 17 amino acids. CDR1 SGHDT and CDR2 YYEEEE come from the germline V gene. CDR3 loop: CASSLRLAGYSSYEQYF. In DNA, the CDR3 is TGTGCCAGCAGCTTGAGACTAGCGGGATACAGCTCCTACGAGCAGTACTTC.

J is TRBJ2-3 and V is TRBV28, with TRBD2 as a possible D gene (6 bases). Looked up from germline, CDR1 is MDHEN and CDR2 is SYDVKM. Trimming took 3 bases from V and 2 from J, leaving 12 bases between them. The CDR3 runs 15 residues. The CDR3 here is CASSFTAGDTDTQYF. CDR3 DNA: TGTGCCAGCAGTTTTACAGCGGGCGACACAGATACGCAGTATTTT.

Here the CDR3 DNA reads TGTGCCAGCAGTGAAGTGCCCGGAGAGACCCAGTACTTC. Translated, it gives CASSEVPGETQYF. The chain employs TRBV6-2 or TRBV6-3 and TRBJ2-5; D ambiguous. Per germline, CDR1 MNHEY and CDR2 SVGEGT. There are 13 residues in the CDR3. V dropped 5 bases and J dropped 4 bases, with 11 bases sitting between them.

The chain uses TRBV30 and TRBJ2-5; D uncertain. Germline-derived CDR1 and CDR2 are GTSNPN and SVGIG (reference sequence). Deletions cut 8 bases from V and 2 bases from J, with 15 bases between. The CDR3 covers 13 residues. This CDR3 reads CAAEGNRQETQYF. The CDR3 DNA sequence: TGTGCCGCCGAAGGGAACAGACAAGAGACCCAGTACTTC.

The chain recombines TRBV6-5 with TRBJ2-7; 8 nucleotides agree with TRBD1. Germline V gives CDR1 MNHEY, CDR2 SVGAGI. After removal of 0 bases from V and 0 bases from J, the junction contained 10 bases not matched to a gene. This CDR3 has 18 residues. The CDR3 DNA is TGTGCCAGCAGTTACTCTGGGACAGGAGACCTGATCTCCTACGAGCAGTACTTC. Protein: CASSYSGTGDLISYEQYF.

The chain employs TRBV19 and TRBJ1-5, with D possibly matching TRBD1 (5 bases). V lost 5 bases and J 0 bases, leaving 11 bases between the germline ends. Germline CDR1 is LNHDA and CDR2 is SQIVND (reference sequence). This CDR3 comprises 15 residues. Here the CDR3 reads CASSYGGDSNQPQHF. The CDR3 DNA is TGTGCCAGTAGTTATGGGGGGGATAGCAATCAGCCCCAGCATTTT.

The genes are TRBV6-5 and TRBJ2-7; TRBD1 matches at 8 bases. V lost 6 bases, J lost 5 bases, and 12 bases stayed unmatched. The length of the CDR3 is 15 residues. Germline V CDR1 and CDR2: MNHEY, SVGAGI. CDR3 loop: CASRPRQGTGHEQYF. DNA of the CDR3: TGTGCCAGCAGACCACGACAGGGGACCGGCCACGAGCAGTACTTC.

This clonotype was detected a few times. This rearrangement joins TRBV2 to TRBJ2-2; D gene unclear. The CDR3 length is 15 residues. The germline gives CDR1 SNHLY, CDR2 FYNNEI. Trimming stripped 6 bases from V and 0 bases from J, with 11 bases between. CDR3 in amino acids: CASRESYANTGELFF. In DNA form, the CDR3 reads TGTGCCAGCAGAGAAAGCTACGCGAACACCGGGGAGCTGTTTTTT. The full variable domain, in which reference TRBV2 and TRBJ2-2 provide the parts outside the CDR3, is EPEVTQTPSHQVTQMGQEVILRCVPISNHLYFYWYRQILGQKVEFLVSFYNNEISEKSEIFDDQFSVERPDGSNFTLKIRSTKLEDSAMYFCASRESYANTGELFFGEGSRLTVL.

In its sample, this clonotype was seen once. The V gene is TRBV5-1, the J gene TRBJ2-1; tentatively, D is TRBD2 (5 bases). The tail of the sequence fits TRBJ2-7 better, so the J call may be wrong. Germline V lookup: CDR1 SGHRS, CDR2 YFSETQ. This CDR3 has 15 amino acids. The CDR3 loop reads CASSSGRAAYNEQYF. CDR3 sequence (DNA): TGCGCCAGCAGCTCCGGACGAGCGGCCTACAATGAGCAGTACTTC.

The chain is built from TRBV4-2 and TRBJ2-7; 7 positions match TRBD2. Germline values: CDR1 LGHNA, CDR2 YNFKEQ. V gave up 3 bases and J gave up 0 bases; unmatched junction bases: 2. The CDR3 covers 14 residues. In nucleotides, the CDR3 is TGTGCCAGCAGCCAGGGGAGGGTCTCCTACGAGCAGTACTTC. Amino acid sequence: CASSQGRVSYEQYF.

This CDR3 reads CASSFVRATDTQYF. In DNA form, the CDR3 reads TGTGCCAGCAGTTTTGTTAGGGCGACAGATACGCAGTATTTT. This chain uses TRBV12-3 or TRBV12-4 with TRBJ2-3; no clear D gene. V was clipped by 3 bases and J by 3 bases, with 10 bases between them. This CDR3 has 14 amino acids.

This chain joins TRBV20-1 and TRBJ2-3; TRBD2 matches at 8 bases. Germline CDR1 reads DFQATT; CDR2 reads SNEGSKA (reference sequence). With 6 bases clipped from V and 6 bases from J, the junction kept 11 bases outside the gene matches. The CDR3 is 14 residues long. CDR3 residues: CSASGTRILDTQYF. The CDR3 region has the DNA TGCAGTGCGTCCGGGACTAGGATTTTGGATACGCAGTATTTT.

The genes are TRBV12-3 or TRBV12-4 and TRBJ1-2; D not certain. The germline V and J ends were trimmed by 9 bases and 4 bases, with 9 bases remaining between them. The CDR3 loop spans 11 amino acids. The CDR3 reads CASSARYGYTF. In DNA form, the CDR3 reads TGTGCCAGTTCAGCTCGCTATGGCTACACCTTC.

The chain has TRBV6-5 and TRBJ1-1; TRBD1 is a possible D gene (5 bases). The V end lost 5 bases, the J end lost 4 bases, and 14 bases lay between the germline ends. CDR3 length equals 14 residues. Germline V lookup: CDR1 MNHEY, CDR2 SVGAGI. The CDR3 protein is CASSPGRRITEAFF. The CDR3 coding sequence is TGTGCCAGCAGTCCAGGGCGACGGATCACTGAAGCTTTCTTT.

In this sample, this clonotype turned up many times. The V gene is TRBV7-9, the J gene TRBJ1-6; 8 bases align to TRBD1. CDR1 SEHNR and CDR2 FQNEAQ come from the germline V gene (reference sequence). The CDR3 totals 16 residues. With V trimmed by 4 bases and J by 6 bases, 8 bases remained unmatched. CDR3 in amino acids: CASSSDRGQGNSPLHF. The CDR3 bases are TGTGCCAGCAGCTCCGATAGAGGACAGGGTAATTCACCCCTCCACTTT.

The CDR3 here is CASGLEGFNEKLFF. The CDR3 DNA reads TGTGCCAGCGGTTTAGAAGGGTTTAATGAAAAACTGTTTTTT. V is TRBV6-6 and J is TRBJ1-4; no firm D call. This CDR3 is 14 amino acids long. The germline V gene encodes CDR1 MNHNY and CDR2 SVGAGI (reference sequence). V was cut by 8 bases and J by 4 bases, with 14 bases left in between.

This clonotype was counted a few times. The gene calls are TRBV11-2 and TRBJ2-5; D uncertain. The CDR3 contains 15 residues. Per the germline V gene, CDR1 is SGHAT and CDR2 is FQNNGV. The V and J ends lost 0 bases and 5 bases respectively, with 13 bases between them. The CDR3 nucleotides are TGTGCCAGCAGCTTAGATCGGTCCGGTGGGGAGACCCAGTACTTC. Protein product: CASSLDRSGGETQYF.

This clonotype has more than one count but fewer than ten. V usage is TRBV5-1 and J usage is TRBJ2-5; the D is unclear. CDR1 and CDR2 (germline): SGHRS, YFSETQ. V was pared by 1 base and J by 5 bases, with 12 bases between. The CDR3 spans 14 residues. The chain's CDR3 is CASSLLSYWETQYF. The CDR3 DNA reads as TGCGCCAGCAGCTTGTTAAGTTATTGGGAGACCCAGTACTTC. The complete variable domain, with remaining parts taken from reference TRBV5-1 and TRBJ2-5, reads KAGVTQTPRYLIKTRGQQVTLSCSPISGHRSVSWYQQTPGQGLQFLFEYFSETQRNKGNFPGRFSGRQFSNSRSEMNVSTLELGDSALYLCASSLLSYWETQYFGPGTRLLVL.

The chain is built from TRBV20-1 and TRBJ2-2; unclear D gene. Germline CDR1 is DFQATT and CDR2 is SNEGSKA (reference sequence). The CDR3 loop spans 11 amino acids. V was shortened by 5 bases and J by 6 bases, with 7 bases between the two germline ends. CDR3 amino acids: CSAPQPGELFF. The CDR3 region has the DNA TGCAGTGCTCCCCAGCCCGGGGAGCTGTTTTTT.

As regards this clonotype: One end of the junction is discordant with germline, which a read error may explain. The chain is built from TRBV13 and TRBJ2-5, with a tentative D call TRBD1 (5 bases). Germline V gene sequence: CDR1 PRHDT, CDR2 FYEKMQ (reference sequence). The CDR3 covers 16 residues. The CDR3 loop reads CAGRGRQGTYQETQYF. The CDR3 nucleotides are TGTGCCGGCAGAGGCCGGCAGGGAACGTACCAAGAGACCCAGTACTTC.

V usage is TRBV30 and J usage is TRBJ1-5; D is undetermined. The CDR3 extends over 13 amino acids. The germline V and J ends were trimmed by 4 bases and 0 bases, with 7 bases remaining between them. CDR1 and CDR2 from the germline V gene are GTSNPN and SVGIG (reference sequence). CDR3 nucleotide sequence: TGTGCCTGGAATTCCGGTAGCAATCAGCCCCAGCATTTT. Encoded protein: CAWNSGSNQPQHF.

The chain carries TRBV12-3 or TRBV12-4 and TRBJ2-7; 9 nucleotides line up with TRBD2. Germline trimming cut 2 bases from V and 4 bases from J; bases unmatched to any gene: 6. CDR3 length equals 15 residues. The CDR3 sequence: CASSLWGSGSYEQYF. CDR3 in DNA: TGTGCCAGCAGTTTATGGGGTAGCGGGAGTTACGAGCAGTACTTC.

Many counts were recorded for this clonotype. This chain connects TRBV7-2 to TRBJ2-1, with D possibly being TRBD1 or TRBD2 (5 bases each). Per the germline V gene, CDR1 is SGHTA and CDR2 is FQGNSA. V gave up 4 bases and J gave up 7 bases, with 11 bases separating them. CDR3 length equals 13 residues. CDR3 amino acids: CASSSGAGNEQFF. The CDR3 DNA reads as TGTGCCAGCAGCTCCGGGGCTGGGAATGAGCAGTTCTTC.